This T cell receptor beta chain was profiled in a study of shared clonotypes between healthy human individuals. Study-wide results and caveats: Several donors shared approximately 5% of their naive CD4 clonotypes. Relative to their counterparts shared across all four donors, non-shared clonotypes exhibited diminished generation probabilities.

To note about this clone: What it binds is unknown.

In the original processing: ImmunoSEQ junction-only sequences lacked quality scores, so their filtering differed. TCRdb's table, derived via immunoSEQ multiplex PCR, lists solely in-frame clones and lacks some. V and J calls and clone size are those listed in that table; D and trimming were worked out from the DNA. The data contain about 2 million clones, about 95% of them singletons. Germline assignment: CDR1 SGHVS and CDR2 FNYEAQ. The CDR3 loop spans 12 amino acids. Trimming removed 5 bases from V and 7 bases from J, with 11 bases in between. Naive CD8 cells lacked CD45RO and underwent positive selection for CCR7, leaving out terminally differentiated effector memory CD45RA+ cells. Adults of Caucasian background living in Nashville, Tennessee made up all donors.

V is TRBV7-6 and J is TRBJ1-2; D is undetermined. This sequence was found in a man aged 18 to 29 in good health. Sequenced sample: naive CD8+ T cells sorted from blood. CDR3 protein: CASSADYGGYTF. CDR3 bases: TGTGCCAGCAGCGCCGATTACGGTGGCTACACCTTC.